These T cell receptor beta chains were read from a single sample in a study of T cells in Graves' hyperthyroidism and ophthalmopathy. One entry per CDR3 protein results from TCRdb running MiXCR on the multiplex PCR reads. The sample lists more than 500,000 distinct CDR3 sequences; under 20% were seen once. Material: blood. Every receptor here comes from a woman in her twenties or thirties with Graves' hyperthyroidism. Each CDR3 is given with its conserved first and last residue. A D gene is named only where the DNA matches it firmly. Clone size is shown for a subset of rows, as once, few, many or a class of expanded clone.

D	size	V	J	DNA	CDR3
TRBD2	many	TRBV24-1	TRBJ2-1	TGTGCCACCAGTGATTTGCGCGGGGGATCCTACAATGAGCAGTTCTTC	CATSDLRGGSYNEQFF
NA	many	TRBV30	TRBJ2-1	TGTGCCTGGAGACTAGCTGTTTCCTACAATGAGCAGTTCTTC	CAWRLAVSYNEQFF
TRBD1	many	TRBV6-1	TRBJ1-1	TGTGCCAGCGCAAGAACTAGGGGGCACGGGACGAACACTGAAGCTTTCTTT	CASARTRGHGTNTEAFF
TRBD2	many	TRBV7-2	TRBJ2-3	TGTGCCAGCAGCTTAGTTTCTAGCGGGACAACAGATACGCAGTATTTT	CASSLVSSGTTDTQYF
TRBD1	many	TRBV20-1	TRBJ1-1	TGCAGTGCTCGGACAGGTCACACTGAAGCTTTCTTT	CSARTGHTEAFF
TRBD2	NA	TRBV10-3	TRBJ2-1	TGTGCCATCGGGAATCTAGCGGGAGCTACCAATGAGCAGTTCTTC	CAIGNLAGATNEQFF
NA	many	TRBV7-2	TRBJ1-2	TGTGCCAGCAGCTCCTCATCAGGGGTGGTTTATGGCTACACCTTC	CASSSSSGVVYGYTF
NA	many	TRBV2	TRBJ2-7	TGTGCCAGCAGTAGGACACTTTTCTACGAGCAGTACTTC	CASSRTLFYEQYF
TRBD2	NA	TRBV19	TRBJ2-1	TGTGCCAGTAGTATATGGGGGGGGGATGAGCAGTTCTTC	CASSIWGGDEQFF
NA	few	TRBV11-2	TRBJ2-1	TGTGCCAGTACAGGCTCCAGCTCCTACAATGAGCAGTTCTTC	CASTGSSSYNEQFF
NA	NA	TRBV18	TRBJ1-1	TGTGCCAGCTCACCCCTAGGGGAGGGTACTGAAGCTTTCTTT	CASSPLGEGTEAFF
NA	few	TRBV18	TRBJ1-5	TGTGCCAGCTCACCAGAGGGTGGGGGCAATCAGCCCCAGCATTTT	CASSPEGGGNQPQHF
NA	many	TRBV20-1	TRBJ2-1	TGCAGCCTCGCGCGTAGGTATGAGCAGTTCTTC	CSLARRYEQFF
NA	many	TRBV3-1	TRBJ1-2	TGTGCCAGCAGCCAAGGGACGGGTGCCTATGGCTACACCTTC	CASSQGTGAYGYTF
NA	few	TRBV6-5	TRBJ2-1	TGTGCCAGCAGTTACTCGGGGGGATCCCACCCCCCCTACAATGAGCAGTTCTTC	CASSYSGGSHPPYNEQFF
NA	many	TRBV10-3	TRBJ1-2	TGTGCCATCAGTGAGATGGAGGGATCTAACTATGGCTACACCTTC	CAISEMEGSNYGYTF
TRBD1	many	TRBV5-1	TRBJ2-7	TGCGCCAGCACCCCCCAAACAGGGGGCACCTACGAGCAGTACTTC	CASTPQTGGTYEQYF
NA	NA	TRBV4-1	TRBJ2-1	TGCGCCAGCAGCCAAGCCCGAGGGGGCGGGACCCATAATGAGCAGTTCTTC	CASSQARGGGTHNEQFF
NA	NA	TRBV15	TRBJ1-2	TGTGCCACCCGCACTTATTCCGGGAGAGGCTACACCTTC	CATRTYSGRGYTF
NA	many	TRBV12-3/TRBV12-4	TRBJ2-5	TGTGCCAGCAGTCGTACCCAGAGTCTAGAGACCCAGTACTTC	CASSRTQSLETQYF
NA	few	TRBV13	TRBJ2-2	TGTGCCAGCAGCTTACGACAGGAGGGCGGGGAGCTGTTTTTT	CASSLRQEGGELFF
NA	many	TRBV10-3	TRBJ2-5	TGTGCCATCAGTGAGTTCCACGCCAGAGAGACCCAGTACTTC	CAISEFHARETQYF